The 26 T cell receptor beta chains below all came from one sample that was sequenced in a study of control samples from healthy donors and cancer patients. Repertoires were generated with immunoSEQ multiplex PCR, while TCRdb's copy carries only in-frame clones and drops some. The table lists around 190,000 clones. Sequenced: blood. These receptors all stem from a woman aged 25 to 39 in good health.

The DNA of the CDR3 is TGTGCCTGGAGTGTAAATCTTGCCGGGGACTATGGCTACACCTTC. It codes for CAWSVNLAGDYGYTF. This chain links TRBV30 with TRBJ1-2; D gene uncertain. V was trimmed by 0 bases and J by 3 bases, leaving 14 bases between them. Germline CDR1 is GTSNPN and CDR2 is SVGIG (reference sequence). This CDR3 region has 15 residues.

The chain carries TRBV7-6 and TRBJ2-1; D is ambiguous. The V gene lost 0 bases and the J gene lost 6 bases, with 12 bases spanning the gap. Germline V CDR1 and CDR2: SGHVS, FNYEAQ. This CDR3 is 15 amino acids long. The CDR3 sequence is CASSLAASFANEQFF. The CDR3 bases are TGTGCCAGCAGCTTAGCGGCTAGTTTTGCCAATGAGCAGTTCTTC.

V gene TRBV5-6 combines with J gene TRBJ2-5; possibly TRBD1 or TRBD2 for D (6 bases each). CDR1 SGHDT and CDR2 YYEEEE come from the germline V gene. This CDR3 comprises 16 residues. V was clipped by 1 base and J by 4 bases, with 17 bases between them. The CDR3 protein is CASSLMALRGRETQYF. DNA of the CDR3: TGTGCCAGCAGCTTGATGGCGCTCCGGGGGCGAGAGACCCAGTACTTC.

The CDR3 DNA follows: TGTGCCAGTAGTACGATGACAGGGAGCAATCAGCCCCAGCATTTT. Translating gives CASSTMTGSNQPQHF. V usage is TRBV19 and J usage is TRBJ1-5, with 7 bases identical to TRBD1. The V segment lost 4 bases and the J segment 1 base; nucleotides outside the gene matches: 4. CDR1 and CDR2 (germline): LNHDA, SQIVND (reference sequence). The CDR3 is made up of 15 amino acids.

The genes are TRBV6-4 and TRBJ1-1, with a tentative D call TRBD1 (6 bases). V lost 8 bases, J lost 1 base, and 11 bases lay in between. CDR1 and CDR2 from the germline V gene are MRHNA and SNTAGT. The CDR3 spans 13 residues. Written as DNA, the CDR3 is TGTGCCAGCTCAAGGGGACAGAACACTGAAGCTTTCTTT. It codes for CASSRGQNTEAFF.

The chain links TRBV11-3 to TRBJ1-4, with D possibly matching TRBD1 (6 bases). Trimming removed 5 bases from V and 1 base from J, with 14 bases in between. Per germline, CDR1 SGHNT and CDR2 YENEEA. The CDR3 runs 16 residues. CDR3 protein: CASSLDQQGTNEKLFF. CDR3 coding DNA: TGTGCCAGCAGCCTGGACCAACAGGGAACTAATGAAAAACTGTTTTTT.

This chain joins TRBV11-3 and TRBJ2-2; D uncertain. The CDR3 covers 15 residues. Trimming took off 3 bases at V and 4 bases at J, with 12 bases between the two ends. Germline lookup yields CDR1 SGHNT and CDR2 YENEEA. In nucleotides, the CDR3 is TGTGCCAGCAGCTTTCGCCTACAAGCCACCGGGGAGCTGTTTTTT. Translation gives CASSFRLQATGELFF.

The gene calls are TRBV6-6 and TRBJ2-5; D is uncertain. CDR1 and CDR2 (germline): MNHNY, SVGAGI (reference sequence). Trimming removed 2 bases at V and 1 base at J, with 8 bases between. CDR3 length: 14 residues. CDR3 bases: TGTGCCAGCAGTTACAGCACTATCCAAGAGACCCAGTACTTC. This gives the protein CASSYSTIQETQYF.

This chain joins TRBV24-1 and TRBJ2-1; possibly TRBD2 for D (5 bases). The CDR3 is 13 amino acids. The ends were cut back, 3 bases at V and 7 bases at J, with 9 bases in the middle. Germline CDR1 is KGHDR and CDR2 is SFDVKD. The CDR3 DNA follows: TGTGCCACCAGTGATACGCCGGGGAATGAGCAGTTCTTC. Translation: CATSDTPGNEQFF.

The V gene is TRBV19, the J gene TRBJ1-1, with D perhaps TRBD1 (5 bases). V was pared by 4 bases and J by 1 base, with 10 bases between. This CDR3 contains 14 residues. From germline, CDR1 is LNHDA and CDR2 SQIVND (reference sequence). CDR3 nucleotide sequence: TGTGCCAGTAGTACCGGGACTCGGAACACTGAAGCTTTCTTT. This translates into CASSTGTRNTEAFF.

The chain is built from TRBV5-1 and TRBJ1-1, with D possibly matching TRBD1 (6 bases). V was trimmed by 1 base and J by 1 base, leaving 8 bases between them. The CDR3 runs to 14 residues. CDR1 is SGHRS, CDR2 YFSETQ, per germline. The CDR3 loop is CASSLWGRNTEAFF. The CDR3 DNA sequence: TGCGCCAGCAGCTTGTGGGGGCGGAACACTGAAGCTTTCTTT.

The chain carries TRBV18 and TRBJ1-2, with TRBD1 matching 9 bases. The length of the CDR3 is 15 residues. The germline V gene has CDR1 KGHSH and CDR2 LQKENI. With V trimmed by 4 bases and J by 4 bases, 7 bases remained unmatched. The CDR3 sequence is CASSHEDRGGYGYTF. DNA of the CDR3: TGTGCCAGCTCACACGAGGACAGGGGAGGCTATGGCTACACCTTC.

The chain uses TRBV11-3 and TRBJ2-1, with 16 nucleotides matching TRBD2. The CDR3 runs 19 residues. The ends lost 0 bases at V and 9 bases at J; junction bases unmatched: 11. Per germline, CDR1 SGHNT and CDR2 YENEEA. CDR3: CASSLDGTSGGGPRFEQFF. The CDR3 DNA sequence: TGTGCCAGCAGCTTAGACGGGACTAGCGGGGGGGGCCCAAGATTTGAGCAGTTCTTC.

The genes are TRBV4-2 and TRBJ2-3; 10 bases line up with TRBD2. V was pared by 0 bases and J by 6 bases, with 0 bases of the junction left unmatched. The CDR3 is 14 amino acids. Germline values: CDR1 LGHNA, CDR2 YNFKEQ. CDR3 protein: CASSQELAGDTQYF. CDR3 DNA: TGTGCCAGCAGCCAAGAACTAGCGGGGGATACGCAGTATTTT.

The DNA of the CDR3 is TGTGCCAGCAGGTCGACAGGCTTCAATCAGCCCCAGCATTTT. This codes for CASRSTGFNQPQHF. The J gene is TRBJ1-5, the V gene TRBV28; TRBD1 might be the D (6 bases). The germline CDR1 and CDR2 sequences are MDHEN and SYDVKM. The V and J ends lost 6 bases and 3 bases respectively, with 12 bases between them. The CDR3 length is 14 residues. Complete variable domain (other parts from reference TRBV28 and TRBJ1-5): DVKVTQSSRYLVKRTGEKVFLECVQDMDHENMFWYRQDPGLGLRLIYFSYDVKMKEKGDIPEGYSVSREKKERFSLILESASTNQTSMYLCASRSTGFNQPQHFGDGTRLSIL.

The CDR3 bases are TGTGCCAGCAGCAAGCAAGATCTGGGGTCGGGAGATACGCAGTATTTT. This sequence encodes CASSKQDLGSGDTQYF. The chain combines TRBV7-9 with TRBJ2-3; no reliable D call. Per germline, CDR1 SEHNR and CDR2 FQNEAQ (reference sequence). V lost 5 bases, J lost 5 bases, and 20 bases lay in between. The CDR3 length is 16 residues.

Worth noting for this clone: Other DNA variants within this sample encode the same CDR3. The chain combines TRBV14 with TRBJ1-2; D not certain. CDR3 length equals 12 residues. Germline values: CDR1 SGHDN, CDR2 FVKESK. The V end lost 4 bases, the J end lost 2 bases, and 5 bases lay between the germline ends. CDR3 sequence: CASSRQNYGYTF. The CDR3 bases are TGTGCCAGCAGCCGCCAGAACTATGGCTACACCTTC.

The chain employs TRBV9 and TRBJ1-2; TRBD1 is a possible D gene (6 bases). The CDR3 contains 19 residues. V was shortened by 1 base and J by 1 base, with 23 bases between the two germline ends. Looked up from germline, CDR1 is SGDLS and CDR2 is YYNGEE. CDR3: CASSVHPTSGGGLNYGYTF. Here the CDR3 DNA reads TGTGCCAGCAGCGTACACCCTACGTCTGGGGGGGGCCTTAACTATGGCTACACCTTC.

V is TRBV19 and J is TRBJ1-5; D is uncertain. The germline gives CDR1 LNHDA, CDR2 SQIVND (reference sequence). The ends were cut back, 7 bases at V and 1 base at J, with 14 bases in the middle. CDR3 length: 15 residues. The CDR3 here is CASTKEPRSNQPQHF. In nucleotides, the CDR3 is TGTGCCAGTACAAAAGAGCCTAGGAGCAATCAGCCCCAGCATTTT.

The CDR3 protein is CASSPLRGPLNQPQHF. CDR3 DNA sequence: TGTGCCAGCAGTCCCCTGAGGGGACCGCTCAATCAGCCCCAGCATTTT. The chain uses TRBV28 and TRBJ1-5; the D gene is possibly TRBD1 (5 bases). There are 16 residues in the CDR3. V was cut by 5 bases and J by 3 bases, with 17 bases left in between. CDR1 is MDHEN, CDR2 SYDVKM, per germline. Full variable domain (outside the CDR3, taken from reference TRBV28 and TRBJ1-5): DVKVTQSSRYLVKRTGEKVFLECVQDMDHENMFWYRQDPGLGLRLIYFSYDVKMKEKGDIPEGYSVSREKKERFSLILESASTNQTSMYLCASSPLRGPLNQPQHFGDGTRLSIL.

This chain uses TRBV7-3 with TRBJ2-2; D is unclear. The V gene's germline CDR1 is SGHTA and CDR2 FQGTGA. V lost 5 bases to trimming and J lost 7 bases, with 17 bases between them. The CDR3 spans 15 residues. The CDR3 bases are TGTGCCAGCAGCCCCGCGGAATTGGTTAGCGGGGAGCTGTTTTTT. Translating it yields CASSPAELVSGELFF. The whole variable domain, remainder taken from reference TRBV7-3 and TRBJ2-2, is GAGVSQTPSNKVTEKGKYVELRCDPISGHTALYWYRQSLGQGPEFLIYFQGTGAADDSGLPNDRFFAVRPEGSVSTLKIQRTERGDSAVYLCASSPAELVSGELFFGEGSRLTVL.

The V call is TRBV7-9, the J call TRBJ1-2; 8 bases are a match to TRBD1. The CDR3 has 14 residues. Germline values: CDR1 SEHNR, CDR2 FQNEAQ (reference sequence). The V and J ends lost 5 bases and 8 bases, in that order; junction bases with no gene match: 10. The CDR3 reads CASSDGQGSEGYTF. DNA of the CDR3: TGTGCCAGCAGCGACGGACAGGGATCGGAAGGCTACACCTTC.

The chain recombines TRBV7-2 with TRBJ1-1; the D is unclear. This CDR3 is built from 14 residues. Germline V gives CDR1 SGHTA, CDR2 FQGNSA. Trimming took 2 bases from V and 1 from J, leaving 8 bases between them. CDR3 residues: CASSLHTENTEAFF. The DNA for the CDR3 is TGTGCCAGCAGCTTACATACAGAGAACACTGAAGCTTTCTTT.

The rearrangement joins TRBV7-3 to TRBJ2-2; the match to TRBD1 covers 8 bases. Losses at the gene ends were 5 bases for V and 2 bases for J; bases not matched to a gene: 4. The CDR3 runs to 15 residues. CDR1 is SGHTA, CDR2 FQGTGA, per germline. The DNA of the CDR3 is TGTGCCAGCAGCAGGACAGGGCAAAACACCGGGGAGCTGTTTTTT. Its translation is CASSRTGQNTGELFF. The variable domain in full, with the rest retrieved from reference TRBV7-3 and TRBJ2-2, is GAGVSQTPSNKVTEKGKYVELRCDPISGHTALYWYRQSLGQGPEFLIYFQGTGAADDSGLPNDRFFAVRPEGSVSTLKIQRTERGDSAVYLCASSRTGQNTGELFFGEGSRLTVL.

This chain links TRBV10-1 with TRBJ1-1, with 7 bases fitting TRBD1. The CDR3 runs to 13 residues. With V trimmed by 5 bases and J by 6 bases, 6 bases remained unmatched. Germline CDR1 reads WNHNN; CDR2 reads SYGVQD (reference sequence). This CDR3 reads CASSRDRAAEAFF. CDR3 sequence (DNA): TGCGCCAGCAGTCGCGACAGGGCCGCTGAAGCTTTCTTT.

This chain connects TRBV5-1 to TRBJ1-1; D call uncertain. The CDR3 spans 16 residues. The germline gives CDR1 SGHRS, CDR2 YFSETQ. Trimming took off 3 bases at V and 1 base at J, with 16 bases between the two ends. CDR3: CASSSQAVRGNTEAFF. As DNA, the CDR3 is TGCGCCAGCAGCTCCCAAGCAGTACGGGGGAACACTGAAGCTTTCTTT.